One and the same sample provided the 14 T cell receptor beta chains below, sequenced in a study of T-cell memory formation after mild COVID-19 (dated by TCRdb to the early 2020s). The library was prepared using 5' RACE. The instrument given in TCRdb is Illumina NovaSeq 6000. TCRdb handled the public reads itself, with Q25 trimming in fastp and clone calling in MiXCR, and kept productive beta chains. Every entry covers one CDR3 protein and lists the most common genes and DNA from its rows. This sample holds 350,000 to 450,000 distinct CDR3 sequences; roughly 20% were observed only once. The ten most abundant clones make up roughly 8.4% of the sample. Material: PBMCs or a T cell subset sorted from them (not recorded which). The receptors were sampled from an adult woman who had mild COVID-19 (a few samples of this study predate the infection). The sample titles of this study are shuffled in the database, so cell type and time point are left out; the donor was told from shared clones.

The V call is TRBV12-3 or TRBV12-4, the J call TRBJ2-2; 8 positions agree with TRBD1. This CDR3 contains 19 residues. The trim removed 4 bases at V and 3 bases at J, leaving 16 bases unmatched. The CDR3 region has the DNA TGTGCCAGCAGTTCCCACTGGGGGGACAGGAAGGAGGACACCGGGGAGCTGTTTTTT. This codes for CASSSHWGDRKEDTGELFF.

Here the CDR3 reads CASSTGANEQYF. The CDR3 nucleotides read TGTGCCAGCAGTACAGGGGCGAACGAGCAGTACTTC. J is TRBJ2-7 and V is TRBV7-9; 7 bases fit TRBD1. The germline V gene has CDR1 SEHNR and CDR2 FQNEAQ (reference sequence). CDR3 length equals 12 residues. The V gene end was trimmed by 6 bases and the J gene end by 5 bases; junction bases not matched to a gene: 4.

The V gene is TRBV15, the J gene TRBJ1-2; no clear D. V lost 5 bases to trimming and J lost 0 bases, with 16 bases between them. Germline lookup yields CDR1 LNHNV and CDR2 YYDKDF (reference sequence). The CDR3 runs 16 residues. The CDR3 reads CATSAPAQVSNYGYTF. CDR3 sequence (DNA): TGTGCCACCAGCGCTCCCGCCCAAGTTTCTAACTATGGCTACACCTTC.

This clonotype was picked up a small number of times. The rearrangement links TRBV5-5 to TRBJ1-1; perhaps TRBD1 as D (6 bases). CDR1 and CDR2 (germline): SGHKS, YYEKEE (reference sequence). The CDR3 consists of 15 residues. V dropped 1 base and J dropped 4 bases, with 14 bases sitting between them. Here the CDR3 DNA reads TGTGCCAGCAGCTTGCTTGGGGGCGCGGTCACTGAAGCTTTCTTT. Protein sequence: CASSLLGGAVTEAFF. Together with reference TRBV5-5 and TRBJ1-1, the CDR3 gives the full variable domain: DAGVTQSPTHLIKTRGQQVTLRCSPISGHKSVSWYQQVLGQGPQFIFQYYEKEERGRGNFPDRFSARQFPNYSSELNVNALLLGDSALYLCASSLLGGAVTEAFFGQGTRLTVV.

The rearrangement uses TRBV7-3 and TRBJ2-3, with 10 bases that match TRBD2. The ends lost 6 bases at V and 6 bases at J; junction bases unmatched: 9. CDR3 length equals 15 residues. Germline V gene data show CDR1 as SGHTA and CDR2 as FQGTGA. The CDR3 DNA reads TGTGCCAGCAGTCCCGGACTAGCGGTCGGGGATACGCAGTATTTT. Translated, it gives CASSPGLAVGDTQYF.

The J gene is TRBJ2-1, the V gene TRBV29-1; D might be TRBD2 (6 bases). CDR3 length equals 13 residues. From germline, CDR1 is SQVTM and CDR2 ANQGSEA. V lost 6 bases, J lost 3 bases, and 12 bases lay in between. Here the CDR3 reads CSVGGTGYNEQFF. For the CDR3, the DNA is TGCAGCGTCGGCGGGACCGGCTACAATGAGCAGTTCTTC.

CDR3 bases: TGCAGCGTTGAAGATCGGGGGGGCGGCTATGGCTACACCTTC. Amino acids: CSVEDRGGGYGYTF. V gene TRBV29-1 combines with J gene TRBJ1-2, with D possibly matching TRBD1 (6 bases). V lost 0 bases and J 4 bases, leaving 12 bases between the germline ends. This CDR3 spans 14 amino acids. CDR1 and CDR2 (germline): SQVTM, ANQGSEA.

This clonotype occurred many times. The chain carries TRBV10-3 and TRBJ2-7; D possibly corresponds to TRBD1 (7 bases). The CDR3 loop spans 14 amino acids. CDR1 ENHRY and CDR2 SYGVKD come from the germline V gene. V was clipped by 10 bases and J by 5 bases, with 21 bases between them. The CDR3 region is CATGKQGGRDEQYF. As DNA, the CDR3 is TGTGCCACCGGAAAGCAGGGGGGTCGGGACGAGCAGTACTTC.

The V call is TRBV6-6, the J call TRBJ2-2; D gene ambiguous. Germline lookup yields CDR1 MNHNY and CDR2 SVGAGI (reference sequence). Between the trimmed V and J ends, which lost 6 bases and 3 bases, there was a span of 14 bases. There are 15 residues in the CDR3. DNA of the CDR3: TGTGCCAGCAGCCCAAGGCGTTGGGACACCGGGGAGCTGTTTTTT. Translating it yields CASSPRRWDTGELFF.

The V gene is TRBV10-3, the J gene TRBJ1-5; a possible D gene is TRBD1 (6 bases). CDR3 size: 18 residues. Per the germline V gene, CDR1 is ENHRY and CDR2 is SYGVKD. With 6 bases removed from V and 3 bases from J, the gap between germline ends came to 24 bases. The CDR3 here is CAISDTPSGRGDNQPQHF. The CDR3 nucleotides read TGTGCCATCAGCGATACCCCCTCAGGGAGGGGGGACAATCAGCCCCAGCATTTT.

This clonotype was recorded at least ten times. The gene calls are TRBV7-8 and TRBJ2-1; 13 nucleotides agree with TRBD2. V shed 4 bases and J 4 bases; nucleotides not matched to a gene: 28. Germline lookup yields CDR1 SGHVS and CDR2 FQNEAQ. The CDR3 runs 24 residues. DNA of the CDR3: TGTGCCAGCAGCTCACCAGGACTAGCGGGAGTTAGTAAGAAGATGGGGAGAATTTACAATGAGCAGTTCTTC. Translating it yields CASSSPGLAGVSKKMGRIYNEQFF. Together with reference TRBV7-8 and TRBJ2-1, the CDR3 gives the full variable domain: GAGVSQSPRYKVAKRGQDVALRCDPISGHVSLFWYQQALGQGPEFLTYFQNEAQLDKSGLPSDRFFAERPEGSVSTLKIQRTQQEDSAVYLCASSSPGLAGVSKKMGRIYNEQFFGPGTRLTVL.

This clonotype has just a few counts. V gene TRBV6-5 combines with J gene TRBJ1-4; D perhaps matches TRBD1 (6 bases). Germline V gene lookup returns CDR1 MNHEY and CDR2 SVGAGI. Trimming removed 1 base at V and 7 bases at J, with 13 bases between. CDR3 length: 15 amino acids. The CDR3 coding sequence is TGTGCCAGCAGTTACTATGGGGGCGCGGGTGAAAAACTGTTTTTT. This gives the protein CASSYYGGAGEKLFF.

The chain carries TRBV12-3 or TRBV12-4 and TRBJ2-2, with a weak D call TRBD2 (6 bases). Trimming pared 3 bases from V and 6 bases from J, leaving 8 bases between. CDR3 length equals 13 residues. DNA for the CDR3: TGTGCCAGCAGTTTTGGAGGGTCCGGGGAGCTGTTTTTT. It codes for CASSFGGSGELFF.

This chain connects TRBV6-2 or TRBV6-3 to TRBJ2-7; D is unresolved. This CDR3 has 13 residues. Germline values: CDR1 MNHEY, CDR2 SVGEGT. V was clipped by 4 bases and J by 5 bases, with 12 bases between them. The CDR3 bases are TGTGCCAGCAGTTTCAAAGGGTGGGACGAGCAGTACTTC. Protein product: CASSFKGWDEQYF.